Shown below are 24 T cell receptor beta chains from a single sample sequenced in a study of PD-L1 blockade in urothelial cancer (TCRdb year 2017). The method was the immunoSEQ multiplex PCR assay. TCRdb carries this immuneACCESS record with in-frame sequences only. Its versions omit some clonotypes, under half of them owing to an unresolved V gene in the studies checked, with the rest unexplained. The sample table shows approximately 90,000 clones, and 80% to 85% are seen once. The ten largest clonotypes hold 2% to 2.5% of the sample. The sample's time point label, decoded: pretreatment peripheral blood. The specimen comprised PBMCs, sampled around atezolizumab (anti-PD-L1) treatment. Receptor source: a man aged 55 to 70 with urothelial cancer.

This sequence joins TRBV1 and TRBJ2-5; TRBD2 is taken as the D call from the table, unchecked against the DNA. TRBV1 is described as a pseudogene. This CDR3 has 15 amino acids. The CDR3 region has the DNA TGCACCAGCAGCCAGGGGGACTCCACCCAAGAGACCCAGTACTTC. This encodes CTSSQGDSTQETQYF.

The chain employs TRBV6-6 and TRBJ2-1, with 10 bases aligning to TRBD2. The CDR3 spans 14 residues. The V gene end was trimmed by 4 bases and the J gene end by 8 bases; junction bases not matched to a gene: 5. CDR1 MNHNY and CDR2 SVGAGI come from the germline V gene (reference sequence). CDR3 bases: TGTGCCAGCAGTTCTCTAGCGGGAGTCCATGAGCAGTTCTTC. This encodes CASSSLAGVHEQFF.

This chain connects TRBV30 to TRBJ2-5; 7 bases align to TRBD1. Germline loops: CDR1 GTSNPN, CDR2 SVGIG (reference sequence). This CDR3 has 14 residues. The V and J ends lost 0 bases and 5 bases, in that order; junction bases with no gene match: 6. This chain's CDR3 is CAWSVLRGRETQYF. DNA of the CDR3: TGTGCCTGGAGTGTACTAAGGGGGCGGGAGACCCAGTACTTC.

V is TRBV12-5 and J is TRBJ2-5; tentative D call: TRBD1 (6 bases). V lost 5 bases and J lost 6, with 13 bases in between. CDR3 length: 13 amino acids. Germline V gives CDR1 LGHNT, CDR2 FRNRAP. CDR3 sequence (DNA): TGTGCTAGTGGTCCGGGACAAACAAAGACCCAGTACTTC. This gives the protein CASGPGQTKTQYF.

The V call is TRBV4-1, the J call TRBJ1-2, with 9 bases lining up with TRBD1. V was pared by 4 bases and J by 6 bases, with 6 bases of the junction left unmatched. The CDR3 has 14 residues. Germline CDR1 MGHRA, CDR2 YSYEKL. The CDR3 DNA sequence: TGCGCCAGCAGCCGTTTGGGACAGGGCGATGGCTACACCTTC. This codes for CASSRLGQGDGYTF.

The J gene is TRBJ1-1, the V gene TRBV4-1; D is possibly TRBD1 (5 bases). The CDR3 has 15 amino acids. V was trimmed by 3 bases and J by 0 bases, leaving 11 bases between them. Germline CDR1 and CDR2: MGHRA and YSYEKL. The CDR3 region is CASSHPDILNTEAFF. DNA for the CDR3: TGCGCCAGCAGCCACCCGGACATCTTGAACACTGAAGCTTTCTTT.

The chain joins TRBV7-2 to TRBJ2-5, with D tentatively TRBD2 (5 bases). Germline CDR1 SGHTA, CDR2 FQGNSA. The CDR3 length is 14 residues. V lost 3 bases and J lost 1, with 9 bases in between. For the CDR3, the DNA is TGTGCCAGCAGCTTGGACTGGACCCAAGAGACCCAGTACTTC. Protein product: CASSLDWTQETQYF.

The CDR3 DNA sequence: TGTGCCAGCAGTGACCGCAGGGGGCGCACTGAAGCTTTCTTT. It translates to CASSDRRGRTEAFF. The chain employs TRBV6-4 and TRBJ1-1; 8 bases match TRBD1. CDR3 size: 14 residues. Per germline, CDR1 MRHNA and CDR2 SNTAGT. With 2 bases clipped from V and 4 bases from J, the junction kept 3 bases outside the gene matches.

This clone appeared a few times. Here the CDR3 reads CASREKDRGRSRTYEQYF. The DNA of the CDR3 is TGCGCCAGCAGGGAAAAGGACAGGGGCAGAAGTCGGACCTACGAGCAGTACTTC. This rearrangement joins TRBV10-1 to TRBJ2-7, with 9 bases lining up with TRBD1. The V gene end was trimmed by 6 bases and the J gene end by 2 bases; junction bases not matched to a gene: 17. From germline, CDR1 is WNHNN and CDR2 SYGVQD (reference sequence). The CDR3 is 18 residues long.

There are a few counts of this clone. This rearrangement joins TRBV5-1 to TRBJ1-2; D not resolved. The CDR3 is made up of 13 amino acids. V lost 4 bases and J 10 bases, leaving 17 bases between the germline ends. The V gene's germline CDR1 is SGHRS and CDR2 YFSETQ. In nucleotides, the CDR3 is TGCGCCAGCAGCCCCTTGGGCCGTCCCCTCTACACCTTC. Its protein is CASSPLGRPLYTF.

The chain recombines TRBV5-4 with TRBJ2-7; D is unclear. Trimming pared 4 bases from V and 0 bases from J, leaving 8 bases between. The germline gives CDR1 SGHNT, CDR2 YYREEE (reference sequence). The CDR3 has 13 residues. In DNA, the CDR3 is TGTGCCAGCAGCACTACCCCCTCCTACGAGCAGTACTTC. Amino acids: CASSTTPSYEQYF.

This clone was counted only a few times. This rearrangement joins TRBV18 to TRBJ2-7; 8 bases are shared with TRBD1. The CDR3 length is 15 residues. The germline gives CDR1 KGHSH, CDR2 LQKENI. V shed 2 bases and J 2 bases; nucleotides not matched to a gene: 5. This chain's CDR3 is CASSPIPDRAYEQYF. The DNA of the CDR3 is TGTGCCAGCTCACCAATTCCGGACAGGGCCTACGAGCAGTACTTC. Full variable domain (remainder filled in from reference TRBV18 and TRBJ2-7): NAGVMQNPRHLVRRRGQEARLRCSPMKGHSHVYWYRQLPEEGLKFMVYLQKENIIDESGMPKERFSAEFPKEGPSILRIQQVVRGDSAAYFCASSPIPDRAYEQYFGPGTRLTVT.

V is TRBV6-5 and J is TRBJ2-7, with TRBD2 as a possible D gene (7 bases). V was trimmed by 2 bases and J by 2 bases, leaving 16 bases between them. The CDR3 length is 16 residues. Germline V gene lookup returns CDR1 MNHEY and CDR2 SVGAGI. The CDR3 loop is CASSYTVTGGTYEQYF. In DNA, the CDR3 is TGTGCCAGCAGTTACACAGTCACGGGGGGCACCTACGAGCAGTACTTC.

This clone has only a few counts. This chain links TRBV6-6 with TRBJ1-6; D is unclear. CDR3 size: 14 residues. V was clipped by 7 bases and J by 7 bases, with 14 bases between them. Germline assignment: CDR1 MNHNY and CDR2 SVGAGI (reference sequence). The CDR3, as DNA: TGTGCCAGCACCCCATCGGGAACGAATTCACCCCTCCACTTT. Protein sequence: CASTPSGTNSPLHF.

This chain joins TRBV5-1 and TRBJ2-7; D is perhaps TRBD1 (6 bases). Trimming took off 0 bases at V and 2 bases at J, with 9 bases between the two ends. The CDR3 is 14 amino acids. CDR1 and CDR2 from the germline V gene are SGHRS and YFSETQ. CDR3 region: CASSLDREAYEQYF. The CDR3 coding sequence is TGCGCCAGCAGCTTGGACAGGGAAGCCTACGAGCAGTACTTC.

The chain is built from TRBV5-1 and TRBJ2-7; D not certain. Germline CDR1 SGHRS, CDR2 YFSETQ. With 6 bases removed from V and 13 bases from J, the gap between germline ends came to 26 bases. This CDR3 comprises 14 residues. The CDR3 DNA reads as TGCGCCAGCAAGCCGAGGTATAACGAACCGAGTGGTTACTTC. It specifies CASKPRYNEPSGYF.

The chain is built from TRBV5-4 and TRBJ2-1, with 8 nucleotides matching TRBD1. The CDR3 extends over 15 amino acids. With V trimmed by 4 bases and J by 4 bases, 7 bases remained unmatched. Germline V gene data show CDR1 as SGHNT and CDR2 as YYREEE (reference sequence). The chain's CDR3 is CASSPDRAGYNEQFF. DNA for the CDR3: TGTGCCAGCAGCCCGGACAGGGCTGGGTACAATGAGCAGTTCTTC.

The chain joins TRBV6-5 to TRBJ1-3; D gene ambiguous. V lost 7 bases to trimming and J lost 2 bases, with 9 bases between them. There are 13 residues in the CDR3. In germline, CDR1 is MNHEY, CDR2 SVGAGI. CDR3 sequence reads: CASITATGNTIYF. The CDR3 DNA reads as TGTGCCAGCATTACAGCTACTGGAAACACCATATATTTT.

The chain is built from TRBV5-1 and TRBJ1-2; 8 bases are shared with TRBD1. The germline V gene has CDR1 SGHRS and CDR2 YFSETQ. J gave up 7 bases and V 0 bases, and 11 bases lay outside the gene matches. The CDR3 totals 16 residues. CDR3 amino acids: CASSLDTAAGGSGYTF. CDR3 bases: TGCGCCAGCAGCTTGGACACGGCGGCAGGGGGCTCTGGCTACACCTTC.

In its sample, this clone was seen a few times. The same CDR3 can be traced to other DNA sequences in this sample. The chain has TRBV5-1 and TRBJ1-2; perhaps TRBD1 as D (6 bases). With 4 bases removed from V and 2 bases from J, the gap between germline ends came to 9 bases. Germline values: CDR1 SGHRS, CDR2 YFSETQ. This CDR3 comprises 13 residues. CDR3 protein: CASSPGQNYGYTF. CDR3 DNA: TGCGCCAGCAGCCCGGGACAAAACTATGGCTACACCTTC.

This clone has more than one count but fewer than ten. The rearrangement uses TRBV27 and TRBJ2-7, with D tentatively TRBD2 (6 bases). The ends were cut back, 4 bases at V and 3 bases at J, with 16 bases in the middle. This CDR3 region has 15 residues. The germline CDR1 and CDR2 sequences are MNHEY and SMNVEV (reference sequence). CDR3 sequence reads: CASSSPGGGSYEQYF. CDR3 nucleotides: TGTGCCAGCAGTTCCCCCGGTGGGGGGAGCTACGAGCAGTACTTC.

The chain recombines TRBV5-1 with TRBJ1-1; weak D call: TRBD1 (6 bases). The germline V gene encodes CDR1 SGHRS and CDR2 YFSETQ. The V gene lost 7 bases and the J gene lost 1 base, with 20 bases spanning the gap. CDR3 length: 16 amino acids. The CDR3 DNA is TGCGCCAGCGGCCGGGACACGGCGGGTAAGAACACTGAAGCTTTCTTT. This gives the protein CASGRDTAGKNTEAFF.

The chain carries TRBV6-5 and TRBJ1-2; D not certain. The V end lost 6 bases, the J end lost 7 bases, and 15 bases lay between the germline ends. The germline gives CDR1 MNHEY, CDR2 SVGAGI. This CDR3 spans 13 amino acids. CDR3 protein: CASRPTAFIGYTF. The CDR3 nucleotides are TGTGCCAGCAGACCTACCGCCTTCATTGGCTACACCTTC.

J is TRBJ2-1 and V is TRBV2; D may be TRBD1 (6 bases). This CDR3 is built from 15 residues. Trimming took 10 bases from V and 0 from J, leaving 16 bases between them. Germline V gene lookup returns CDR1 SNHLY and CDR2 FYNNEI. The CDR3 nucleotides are TGTGCCATCCAACTAGACAGGAACTCCTACAATGAGCAGTTCTTC. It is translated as CAIQLDRNSYNEQFF.